The clone carrying this T cell receptor beta chain has only a few counts. What it recognizes is unknown. This sample was included in a study of T cells in localized non-small cell lung cancer. Clones were sequenced by immunoSEQ multiplex PCR, and TCRdb holds only the in-frame ones, with some missing. Among some 140,000 clones, more than 80% were seen once, and the ten largest hold around 1.8%. Study-wide findings and caveats: In adjacent lung appeared a median about 57 of the top 100 tumor clones. Among the tissues sampled, uninvolved adjacent lung had the highest T cell clonality, above tumor.

V lost 4 bases to trimming and J lost 0 bases; unmatched junction nucleotides: 7. This CDR3 comprises 18 residues. Looked up from germline, CDR1 is KGHSH and CDR2 is LQKENI. Sequences were derived from peripheral blood, sampled before any cancer treatment. This sequence originates from a female donor older than 55 with stage I lung adenocarcinoma. V usage is TRBV18 and J usage is TRBJ2-2, with TRBD1 identical over 11 bases. The CDR3, as DNA: TGTGCCAGCTCACAAGGTCCGGGACAGGGGGCGAACACCGGGGAGCTGTTTTTT. Encoded protein: CASSQGPGQGANTGELFF.